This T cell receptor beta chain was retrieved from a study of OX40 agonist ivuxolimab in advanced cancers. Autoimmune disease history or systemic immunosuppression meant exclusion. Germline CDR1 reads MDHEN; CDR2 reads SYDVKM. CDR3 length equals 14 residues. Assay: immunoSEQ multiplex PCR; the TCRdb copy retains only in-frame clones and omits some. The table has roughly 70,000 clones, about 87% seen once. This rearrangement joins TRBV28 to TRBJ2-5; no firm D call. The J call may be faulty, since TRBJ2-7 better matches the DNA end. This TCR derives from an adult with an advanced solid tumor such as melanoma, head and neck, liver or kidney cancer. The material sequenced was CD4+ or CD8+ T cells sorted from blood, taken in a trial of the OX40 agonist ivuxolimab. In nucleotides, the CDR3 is TGTGCCACCCAAGCCCCCATAGGACCCTACGAGCAGTACTTC. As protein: CATQAPIGPYEQYF.